This T cell receptor beta chain derives from a study of shared clonotypes between healthy human individuals (dated by TCRdb to 2018 to 2021). Looking at the study overall: The cohort included a few men and a couple of women between 18 and 49 years of age. To increase sequencing depth and limit assay-specific biases, different laboratories used diverse techniques to prepare libraries and sequence TCR repertoires. Leukapheresis yielded between about 0.94 and 9.5 billion PBMCs per donor. Per donor, three plates each were used for CD4 naive and CD4 memory, two for CD8 naive, and one for CD8 memory. The study deeply sequenced blood TCR repertoires of about 5 healthy adults to estimate repertoire size and the extent of clonotype sharing between individuals. General study outcomes and caveats: About 5% of naive CD4, around 4% of naive CD8, 2.3% of memory CD4, and about 0.4% of memory CD8 clonotypes were shared across several donors. Pairwise subsampling led to the expectation that sequencing depth would affect the degree of clonotype sharing among donors. Naive subsets generally had larger estimated clonotype richness than memory subsets did. Higher generation probabilities were observed for clonotypes shared by all four sorted-subset donors than for non-shared clonotypes. Sampling was restricted to blood, and TCR repertoires in tissues likely differ from the TCR repertoires found in blood. Because the study included a small number of donors, the genetic and exposure-history diversity represented was limited. Rarefaction of sorted-subset datasets indicated incomplete sequencing despite the large sequencing depth.

Healthy HIV-negative adults with no recently reported acute infections or vaccinations were included as donors. Every donor was a Caucasian adult residing in Nashville, Tennessee, USA. CD4+ T cells were enriched by magnetic negative selection; naive cells were then positively selected on CD45RA, and the negative fraction formed the memory subset. After blood collection by leukapheresis, PBMCs were isolated using Ficoll-Histopaque density gradient centrifugation and then cryopreserved in the vapor phase of liquid nitrogen. Analytical flow cytometry was used to check the purity and quantity of each magnetically sorted T cell population. Genomic DNA was isolated from every sorted fraction and measured by UV absorbance on a Nanodrop 2000c. At the junction V is shortened by 6 bases and J by 2 bases, with 8 bases in between. The germline V gene specifies MDHEN as CDR1 and SYDVKM as CDR2. The CDR3 has 13 amino acids, counting the end cysteine and phenylalanine. The entry retains the CDR3 DNA only, 39 bases that are in frame from base 1.

Using the deep immunoSEQ assay, multiplex PCR amplified TCR CDR3 regions from genomic DNA. For each cell subset, the extracted genomic DNA was distributed evenly across all wells of several immunoSEQ 96-well plates, and each plate served as one replicate. For sorted subsets, 200 to 250 ng of genomic DNA, equivalent to roughly 30,000 T cell genomes, went into each replicate PCR. Purified libraries were measured with a Qubit 3.0 fluorometer, size-checked on a Bioanalyzer 2100, and measured again with the KAPA Library Quantification kit. A separate single-read 150-cycle Illumina NextSeq 550 flow cell was used to sequence each immunoSEQ 96-well plate. The study's processing was this. Because the immunoSEQ output included only junctional sequences and no quality scores, the filtering could not be the same as the filtering used for full-length reads. Sequences were annotated with PyIR, a Python wrapper for IgBLAST v1.9, and V/J genes and CDR3 were assigned using IMGT germline references. Reads were filtered out if the reads had weak V/J assignments (E-value above 1e-6), no CDR3, stop codons, out-of-frame junctions, or ambiguous translated residues. A V3J clonotype was defined by an identical inferred V gene, J gene, and CDR3 amino acid sequence. Percentage overlap between repertoires was computed as shared unique clonotypes divided by the size of the smaller repertoire. Repertoire richness was assessed with RTK rarefaction, the Chao1 estimator, and Recon v2.1 estimates of unobserved clonotypes. Generation probabilities for all TCRbeta clonotypes obtained by the gDNA method from a handful of donors were computed using OLGA. TCRdb holds this immuneACCESS table with in-frame rearrangements only. Some clones are missing; in checked studies, unresolved V genes explain under half, and the rest has no known cause. V and J calls and clone size are given by that table; D and trimming were obtained from the DNA. Within this sample are about 680,000 clones, with about three quarters of them counted one time only. The ten largest make up approximately 2% of the sample.

As to this clone: Its target antigen remains unknown. No quality values exist for individual bases; no much larger clone is one base distant.

Sequencing was done on a sample of memory CD4+ T cells sorted from blood. The meaning of the sample's cell subset or site label: CD45RA-negative fraction. The receptor comes from a woman aged 30 to 39 in good health. This receptor chain uses TRBV28 and TRBJ2-1, with an unclear D gene assignment. The CDR3 protein: CASSEQPYNEQFF. The DNA reads TGTGCCAGCAGCGAACAGCCCTACAATGAGCAGTTCTTC. This CDR3, with the reference TRBV28 and TRBJ2-1 proteins standing in past its ends, gives the full variable domain DVKVTQSSRYLVKRTGEKVFLECVQDMDHENMFWYRQDPGLGLRLIYFSYDVKMKEKGDIPEGYSVSREKKERFSLILESASTNQTSMYLCASSEQPYNEQFFGPGTRLTVL.